A single sample gave rise to the 9 T cell receptor beta chains below, sequenced in a study of PD-1 blockade in mismatch repair-deficient tumors. Method: immunoSEQ multiplex PCR; TCRdb's copy keeps in-frame clones and lacks some. The data hold some 16,000 clones, with roughly four fifths observed a single time. Here the sequenced sample was PBMCs, taken 4 weeks after starting pembrolizumab. The source of these receptors is an adult with mismatch repair-deficient cancer.

Worth noting for this clone: One end of the junction is discordant with germline, which a read error may explain. The gene calls are TRBV7-7 and TRBJ2-1, with D unresolved. The CDR3 extends over 15 amino acids. Germline V gene lookup returns CDR1 SSHAT and CDR2 FNYEAQ (reference sequence). The DNA of the CDR3 is TGTGCTAGCAGCTTAGACCGGTCATCCTACAATGAGCAGTTCTTC. Translated, it gives CASSLDRSSYNEQFF.

This clone was detected only a few times. The chain employs TRBV10-3 and TRBJ2-7, with 16 bases that match TRBD2. CDR1 and CDR2 from the germline V gene are ENHRY and SYGVKD. V was clipped by 3 bases and J by 7 bases; unmatched bases: 15. CDR3 length equals 19 residues. The CDR3 here is CAISDTGTSGRELRWEQYF. The CDR3 DNA is TGTGCCATCAGTGATACCGGGACTAGCGGGAGGGAACTTAGGTGGGAGCAGTACTTC.

The V gene is TRBV5-1, the J gene TRBJ2-1, with D perhaps TRBD1 (6 bases). Germline lookup yields CDR1 SGHRS and CDR2 YFSETQ. The V and J ends lost 1 base and 7 bases respectively, with 9 bases between them. This CDR3 comprises 13 residues. CDR3 residues: CASSLLQGNEQFF. Written as DNA, the CDR3 is TGCGCCAGCAGCTTGCTTCAGGGGAATGAGCAGTTCTTC. Full variable domain (outside the CDR3, taken from reference TRBV5-1 and TRBJ2-1): KAGVTQTPRYLIKTRGQQVTLSCSPISGHRSVSWYQQTPGQGLQFLFEYFSETQRNKGNFPGRFSGRQFSNSRSEMNVSTLELGDSALYLCASSLLQGNEQFFGPGTRLTVL.

V usage is TRBV9 and J usage is TRBJ2-2; 11 bases agree with TRBD2. The ends lost 7 bases at V and 7 bases at J; junction bases unmatched: 9. The CDR3 is 15 amino acids. Germline values: CDR1 SGDLS, CDR2 YYNGEE. The CDR3 loop is CASSAPSGRNGELFF. The CDR3 nucleotides are TGTGCCAGCTCTGCCCCTAGCGGGAGGAACGGGGAGCTGTTTTTT.

This clone was recorded a few times. The J gene is TRBJ2-7, the V gene TRBV2; the match to TRBD1 covers 10 bases. The CDR3 spans 12 residues. Germline V CDR1 and CDR2: SNHLY, FYNNEI. J gave up 2 bases and V 10 bases, and 2 bases lay outside the gene matches. This CDR3 reads CATGQGAYEQYF. The CDR3 coding sequence is TGTGCCACTGGACAGGGGGCCTACGAGCAGTACTTC.

There are a few counts of this clone. The V and J genes are TRBV5-1 and TRBJ2-7, with unresolved D. This CDR3 contains 14 residues. Germline lookup yields CDR1 SGHRS and CDR2 YFSETQ. The V and J ends lost 4 bases and 2 bases respectively, with 13 bases between them. The CDR3 loop reads CASSPSPQTYEQYF. The CDR3 DNA is TGCGCCAGCAGCCCTTCTCCCCAGACCTACGAGCAGTACTTC.

The V call is TRBV5-3, the J call TRBJ2-1; 14 positions match TRBD2. TRBV5-3 is reported as an ORF; its role is uncertain. The CDR3 contains 16 residues. V lost 4 bases, J lost 10 bases, and 10 bases stayed unmatched. DNA of the CDR3: TGTGCCAGAAGCCGGCCGGGACTAGCGGGAGAGAAGGAGCAGTTCTTC. As protein: CARSRPGLAGEKEQFF.

A few counts support this clone. The V call is TRBV9, the J call TRBJ1-2, with 7 positions matching TRBD1. Looked up from germline, CDR1 is SGDLS and CDR2 is YYNGEE. The CDR3 consists of 15 residues. After removal of 3 bases from V and 4 bases from J, the junction contained 9 bases not matched to a gene. CDR3 sequence (DNA): TGTGCCAGCAGCGCGTTGTTAGGGGGCGCCTATGGCTACACCTTC. It specifies CASSALLGGAYGYTF.

This clone has only one observation. This chain joins TRBV29-1 and TRBJ1-2; TRBD1 matches at 12 bases. Trimming cost V 7 bases and J 5 bases; bases outside gene matches: 8. The germline gives CDR1 SQVTM, CDR2 ANQGSEA. The CDR3 contains 14 residues. The CDR3 DNA sequence: TGCAGCGGGATGGGACAGGGGGCATGGTATGGCTACACCTTC. It yields the protein CSGMGQGAWYGYTF.